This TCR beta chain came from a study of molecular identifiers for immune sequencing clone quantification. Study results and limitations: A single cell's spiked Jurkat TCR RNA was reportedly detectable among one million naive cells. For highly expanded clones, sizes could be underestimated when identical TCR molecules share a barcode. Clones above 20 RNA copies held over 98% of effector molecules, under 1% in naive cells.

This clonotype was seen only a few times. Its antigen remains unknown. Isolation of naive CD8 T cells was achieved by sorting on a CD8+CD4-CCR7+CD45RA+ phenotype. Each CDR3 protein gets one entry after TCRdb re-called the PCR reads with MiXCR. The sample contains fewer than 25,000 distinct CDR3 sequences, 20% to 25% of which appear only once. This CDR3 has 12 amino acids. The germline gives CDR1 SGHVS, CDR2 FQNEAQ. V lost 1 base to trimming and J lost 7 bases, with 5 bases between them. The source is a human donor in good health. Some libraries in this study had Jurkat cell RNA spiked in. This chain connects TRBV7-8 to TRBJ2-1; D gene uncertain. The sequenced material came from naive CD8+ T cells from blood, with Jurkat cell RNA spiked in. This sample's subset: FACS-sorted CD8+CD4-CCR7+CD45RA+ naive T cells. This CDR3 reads CASSLELNEQFF. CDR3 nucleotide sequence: TGTGCCAGCAGCTTAGAGTTAAATGAGCAGTTCTTC.